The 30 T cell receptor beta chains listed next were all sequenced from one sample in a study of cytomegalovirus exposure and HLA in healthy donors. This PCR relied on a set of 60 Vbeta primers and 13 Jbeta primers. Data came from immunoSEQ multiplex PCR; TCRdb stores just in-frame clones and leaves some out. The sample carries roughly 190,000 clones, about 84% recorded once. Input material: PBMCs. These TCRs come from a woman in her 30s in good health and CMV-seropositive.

The DNA for the CDR3 is TGTGCCAGCAGTCCAGGAGGGGATGAGCAGTTCTTC. Translating gives CASSPGGDEQFF. The chain carries TRBV28 and TRBJ2-1; D possibly corresponds to TRBD2 (6 bases). The CDR3 sequence is 12 residues long. Germline CDR1 MDHEN, CDR2 SYDVKM. V was cut by 5 bases and J by 8 bases, with 10 bases left in between.

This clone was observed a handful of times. Here the CDR3 reads CASSGTGFNQPQHF. The CDR3 bases are TGTGCCAGCAGTGGGACAGGGTTCAATCAGCCCCAGCATTTT. The rearrangement joins TRBV28 to TRBJ1-5; 9 positions agree with TRBD1. V was clipped by 5 bases and J by 3 bases; unmatched bases: 2. The CDR3 covers 14 residues. Germline V gives CDR1 MDHEN, CDR2 SYDVKM.

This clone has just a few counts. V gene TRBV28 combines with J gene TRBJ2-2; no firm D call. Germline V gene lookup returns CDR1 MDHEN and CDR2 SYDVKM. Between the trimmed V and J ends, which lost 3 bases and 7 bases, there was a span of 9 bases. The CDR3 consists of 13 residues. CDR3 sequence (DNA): TGTGCCAGCAGTTTTCATAACGGCGGGGAGCTGTTTTTT. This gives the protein CASSFHNGGELFF.

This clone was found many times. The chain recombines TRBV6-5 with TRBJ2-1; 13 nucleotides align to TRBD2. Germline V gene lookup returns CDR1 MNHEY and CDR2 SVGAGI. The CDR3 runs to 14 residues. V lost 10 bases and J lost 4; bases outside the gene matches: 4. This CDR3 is CATEGLAGYNEQFF. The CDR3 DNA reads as TGTGCCACTGAGGGACTAGCGGGGTACAATGAGCAGTTCTTC.

The chain's CDR3 is CASSPPSGRADEQFF. The CDR3 coding sequence is TGTGCCAGCAGCCCACCTAGCGGGAGGGCCGATGAGCAGTTCTTC. This sequence joins TRBV9 and TRBJ2-1; 12 nucleotides agree with TRBD2. Germline lookup yields CDR1 SGDLS and CDR2 YYNGEE. The V and J ends lost 4 bases and 8 bases, in that order; junction bases with no gene match: 7. This CDR3 is 15 amino acids long.

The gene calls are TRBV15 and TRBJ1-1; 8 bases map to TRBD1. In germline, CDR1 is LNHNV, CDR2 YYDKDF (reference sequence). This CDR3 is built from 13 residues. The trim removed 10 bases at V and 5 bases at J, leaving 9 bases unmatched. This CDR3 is CANETGVWTEAFF. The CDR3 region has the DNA TGTGCCAACGAGACAGGGGTGTGGACTGAAGCTTTCTTT.

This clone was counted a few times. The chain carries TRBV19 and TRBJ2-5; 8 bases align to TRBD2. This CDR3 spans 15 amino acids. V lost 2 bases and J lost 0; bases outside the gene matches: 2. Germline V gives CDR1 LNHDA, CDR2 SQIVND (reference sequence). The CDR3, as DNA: TGTGCCAGTAGTATATTAGCGGGGAACCAAGAGACCCAGTACTTC. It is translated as CASSILAGNQETQYF. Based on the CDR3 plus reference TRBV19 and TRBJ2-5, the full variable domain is DGGITQSPKYLFRKEGQNVTLSCEQNLNHDAMYWYRQDPGQGLRLIYYSQIVNDFQKGDIAEGYSVSREKKESFPLTVTSAQKNPTAFYLCASSILAGNQETQYFGPGTRLLVL.

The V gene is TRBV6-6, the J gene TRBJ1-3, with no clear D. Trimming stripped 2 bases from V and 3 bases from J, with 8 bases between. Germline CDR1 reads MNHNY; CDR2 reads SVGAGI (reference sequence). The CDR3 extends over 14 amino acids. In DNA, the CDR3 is TGTGCCAGCAGTTACGGAGGGAGTGGAAACACCATATATTTT. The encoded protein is CASSYGGSGNTIYF.

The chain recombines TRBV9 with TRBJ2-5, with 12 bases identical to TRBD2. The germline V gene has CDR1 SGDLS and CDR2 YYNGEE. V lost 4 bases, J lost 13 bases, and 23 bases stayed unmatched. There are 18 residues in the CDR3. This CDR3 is CASSPRGDGLAGNEFVYF. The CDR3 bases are TGTGCCAGCAGCCCTCGAGGGGACGGACTAGCGGGAAATGAATTCGTGTACTTC.

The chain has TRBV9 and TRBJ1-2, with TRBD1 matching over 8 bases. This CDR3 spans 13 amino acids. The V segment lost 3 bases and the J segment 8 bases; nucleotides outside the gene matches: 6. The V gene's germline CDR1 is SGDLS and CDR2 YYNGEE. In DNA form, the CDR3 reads TGTGCCAGCAGCGGACGACAGGGGTTAGGCTACACCTTC. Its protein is CASSGRQGLGYTF.

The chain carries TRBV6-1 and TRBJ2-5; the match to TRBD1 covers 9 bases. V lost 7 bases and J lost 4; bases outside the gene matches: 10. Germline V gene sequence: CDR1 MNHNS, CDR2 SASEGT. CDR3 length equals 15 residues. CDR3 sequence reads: CASKPPGQGGETQYF. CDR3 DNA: TGTGCCAGCAAGCCGCCGGGACAGGGAGGAGAGACCCAGTACTTC.

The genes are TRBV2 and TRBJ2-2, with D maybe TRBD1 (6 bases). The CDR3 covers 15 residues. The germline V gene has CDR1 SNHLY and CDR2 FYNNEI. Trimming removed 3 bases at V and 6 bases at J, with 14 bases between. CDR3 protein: CASSETGTKAGELFF. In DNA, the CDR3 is TGTGCCAGCAGTGAGACCGGGACAAAGGCCGGGGAGCTGTTTTTT.

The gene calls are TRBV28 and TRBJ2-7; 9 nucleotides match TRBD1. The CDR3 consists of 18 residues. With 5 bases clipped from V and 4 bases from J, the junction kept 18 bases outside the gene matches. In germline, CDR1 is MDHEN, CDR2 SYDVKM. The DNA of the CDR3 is TGTGCCAGCAGTCCCGAGCAGGGGGGGACAGGGAGAAGATACGAGCAGTACTTC. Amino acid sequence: CASSPEQGGTGRRYEQYF.

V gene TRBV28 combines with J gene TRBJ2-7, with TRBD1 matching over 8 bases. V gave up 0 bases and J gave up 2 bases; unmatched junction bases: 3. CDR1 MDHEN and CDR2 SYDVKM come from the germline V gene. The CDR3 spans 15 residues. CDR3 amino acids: CASSLWTGEPYEQYF. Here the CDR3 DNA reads TGTGCCAGCAGTTTATGGACAGGGGAACCCTACGAGCAGTACTTC.

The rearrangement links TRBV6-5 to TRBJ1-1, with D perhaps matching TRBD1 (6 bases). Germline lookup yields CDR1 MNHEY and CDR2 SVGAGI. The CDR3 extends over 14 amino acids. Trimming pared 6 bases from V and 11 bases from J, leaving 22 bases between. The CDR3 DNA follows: TGTGCCAGCAGCCCATCACAGGGCCTTGATACGGCTTTCTTT. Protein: CASSPSQGLDTAFF.

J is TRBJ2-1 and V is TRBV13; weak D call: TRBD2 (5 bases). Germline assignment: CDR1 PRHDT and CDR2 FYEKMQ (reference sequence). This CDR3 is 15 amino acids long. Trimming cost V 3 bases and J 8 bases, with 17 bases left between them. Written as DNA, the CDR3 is TGTGCCAGCAGCTTCTTGGACTCCCGAGGCGATGAGCAGTTCTTC. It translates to CASSFLDSRGDEQFF.

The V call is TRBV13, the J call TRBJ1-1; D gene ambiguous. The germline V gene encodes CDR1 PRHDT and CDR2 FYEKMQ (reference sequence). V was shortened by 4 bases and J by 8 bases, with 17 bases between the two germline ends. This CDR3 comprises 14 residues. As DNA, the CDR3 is TGTGCCAGCAGCTCCTCAACCTCCCAGGCCGAAGCTTTCTTT. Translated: CASSSSTSQAEAFF. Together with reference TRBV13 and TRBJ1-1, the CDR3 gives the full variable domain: AAGVIQSPRHLIKEKRETATLKCYPIPRHDTVYWYQQGPGQDPQFLISFYEKMQSDKGSIPDRFSAQQFSDYHSELNMSSLELGDSALYFCASSSSTSQAEAFFGQGTRLTVV.

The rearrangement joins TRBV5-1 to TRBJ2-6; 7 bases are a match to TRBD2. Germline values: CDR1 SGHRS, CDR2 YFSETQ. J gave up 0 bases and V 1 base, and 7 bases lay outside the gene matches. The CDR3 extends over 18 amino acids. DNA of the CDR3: TGCGCCAGCAGCTTGATCGGGGGGAAAAGCTCTGGGGCCAACGTCCTGACTTTC. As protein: CASSLIGGKSSGANVLTF.

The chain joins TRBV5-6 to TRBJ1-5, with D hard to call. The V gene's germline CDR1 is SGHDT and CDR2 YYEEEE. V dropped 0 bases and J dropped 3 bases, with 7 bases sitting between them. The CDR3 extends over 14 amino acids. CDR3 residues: CASSLGGFNQPQHF. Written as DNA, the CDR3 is TGTGCCAGCAGCTTGGGCGGGTTCAATCAGCCCCAGCATTTT.

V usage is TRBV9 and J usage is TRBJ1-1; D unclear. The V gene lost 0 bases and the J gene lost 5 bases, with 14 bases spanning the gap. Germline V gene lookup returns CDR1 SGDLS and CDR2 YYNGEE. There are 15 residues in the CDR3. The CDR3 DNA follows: TGTGCCAGCAGCGTAGGCGGCCGACCCCAAACTGAAGCTTTCTTT. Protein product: CASSVGGRPQTEAFF.

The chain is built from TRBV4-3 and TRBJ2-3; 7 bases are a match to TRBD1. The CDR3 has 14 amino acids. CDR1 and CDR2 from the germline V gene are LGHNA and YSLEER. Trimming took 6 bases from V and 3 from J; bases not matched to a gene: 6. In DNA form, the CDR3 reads TGCGCCAGCAGTCCAGGGGGTTGGACAGATACGCAGTATTTT. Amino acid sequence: CASSPGGWTDTQYF.

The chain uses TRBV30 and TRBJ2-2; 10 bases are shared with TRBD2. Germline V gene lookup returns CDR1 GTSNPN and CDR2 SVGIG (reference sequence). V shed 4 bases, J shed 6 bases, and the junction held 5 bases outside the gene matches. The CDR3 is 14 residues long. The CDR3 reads CAWKSGGASGELFF. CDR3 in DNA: TGTGCCTGGAAAAGCGGGGGGGCATCCGGGGAGCTGTTTTTT.

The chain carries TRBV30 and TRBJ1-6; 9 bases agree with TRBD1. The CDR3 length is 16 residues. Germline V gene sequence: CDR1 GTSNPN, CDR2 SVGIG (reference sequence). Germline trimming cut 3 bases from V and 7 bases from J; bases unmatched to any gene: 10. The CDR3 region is CAWRSLSGTGNSPLHF. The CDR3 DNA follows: TGTGCCTGGAGGTCCCTCTCCGGGACAGGGAATTCACCCCTCCACTTT.

The CDR3 sequence: CASSLGDRIPSYEQYF. The CDR3 nucleotides read TGTGCCAGCAGCTTAGGGGACAGAATACCATCCTACGAGCAGTACTTC. This chain links TRBV7-9 with TRBJ2-7, with TRBD1 matching 7 bases. Trimming at V came to 1 base and at J to 1 base, leaving 7 bases not matched to a gene. Germline-derived CDR1 and CDR2 are SEHNR and FQNEAQ (reference sequence). CDR3 length: 16 residues.

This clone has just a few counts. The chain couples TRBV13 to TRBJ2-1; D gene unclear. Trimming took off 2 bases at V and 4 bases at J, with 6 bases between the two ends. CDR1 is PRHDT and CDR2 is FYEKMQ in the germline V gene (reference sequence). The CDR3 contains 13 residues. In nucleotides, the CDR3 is TGTGCCAGCAGCTTAAAGCCTTACAATGAGCAGTTCTTC. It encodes CASSLKPYNEQFF. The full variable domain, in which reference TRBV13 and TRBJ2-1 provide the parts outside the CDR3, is AAGVIQSPRHLIKEKRETATLKCYPIPRHDTVYWYQQGPGQDPQFLISFYEKMQSDKGSIPDRFSAQQFSDYHSELNMSSLELGDSALYFCASSLKPYNEQFFGPGTRLTVL.

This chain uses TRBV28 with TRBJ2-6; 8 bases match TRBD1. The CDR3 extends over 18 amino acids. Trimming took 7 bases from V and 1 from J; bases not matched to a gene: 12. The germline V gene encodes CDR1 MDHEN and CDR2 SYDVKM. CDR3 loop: CASTTAGGVISGANVLTF. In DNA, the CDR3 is TGTGCCAGCACCACGGCAGGGGGCGTTATTTCTGGGGCCAACGTCCTGACTTTC.

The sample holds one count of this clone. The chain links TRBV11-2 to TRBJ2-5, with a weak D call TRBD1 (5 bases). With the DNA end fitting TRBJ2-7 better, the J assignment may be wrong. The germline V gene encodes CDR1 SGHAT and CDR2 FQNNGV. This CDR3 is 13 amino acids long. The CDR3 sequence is CASTQGNAYEQYF. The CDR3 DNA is TGTGCCAGCACCCAGGGTAATGCCTACGAGCAGTACTTC.

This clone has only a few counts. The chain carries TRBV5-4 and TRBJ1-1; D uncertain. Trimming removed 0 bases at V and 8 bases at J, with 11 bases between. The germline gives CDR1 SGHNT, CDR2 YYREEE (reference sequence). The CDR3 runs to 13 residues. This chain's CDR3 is CASSLGLPEEAFF. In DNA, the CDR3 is TGTGCCAGCAGCTTGGGGTTACCGGAGGAAGCTTTCTTT.

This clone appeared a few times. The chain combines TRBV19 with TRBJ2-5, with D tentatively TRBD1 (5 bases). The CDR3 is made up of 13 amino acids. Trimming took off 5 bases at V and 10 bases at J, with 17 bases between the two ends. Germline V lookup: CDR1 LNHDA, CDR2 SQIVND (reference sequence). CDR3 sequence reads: CASSPSGFRGQYF. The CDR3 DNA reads TGTGCCAGTAGTCCTTCGGGCTTTAGGGGCCAGTACTTC.

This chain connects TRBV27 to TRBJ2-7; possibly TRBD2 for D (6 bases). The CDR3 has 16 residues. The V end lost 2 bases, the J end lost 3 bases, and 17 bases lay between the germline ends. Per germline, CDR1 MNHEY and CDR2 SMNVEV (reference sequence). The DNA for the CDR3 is TGTGCCAGCAGTTTAACCGGGACTCCGGTCCTCTACGAGCAGTACTTC. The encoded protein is CASSLTGTPVLYEQYF.